This entry lists 12 T cell receptor beta chains sequenced from one sample in a study of blood T cell repertoires in COVID-19. Measured with immunoSEQ multiplex PCR; TCRdb has only the in-frame clones, and not every one. The sample contains 180,000 or so clones, roughly 86% of which appear only once. The material sequenced was peripheral blood. Receptors originate from a man between 18 and 29 years old with acute or convalescent COVID-19.

V usage is TRBV28 and J usage is TRBJ1-2; 9 nucleotides match TRBD1. The junction had 3 bases not matched to a gene; V was cut back by 2 bases and J by 8 bases. Germline V gene data show CDR1 as MDHEN and CDR2 as SYDVKM. The CDR3 loop spans 13 amino acids. CDR3 amino acids: CASSLIGTGGYTF. CDR3 DNA: TGTGCCAGCAGTTTAATCGGGACAGGGGGCTACACCTTC.

The chain recombines TRBV5-1 with TRBJ2-3; tentative D call: TRBD2 (5 bases). Trimming shortened V by 0 bases and J by 3 bases, and 11 bases separated the two germline ends. The germline CDR1 and CDR2 sequences are SGHRS and YFSETQ. The CDR3 is 15 amino acids. The CDR3 nucleotides are TGCGCCAGCAGCTTGGCCAAGACGGGAACAGATACGCAGTATTTT. Residues: CASSLAKTGTDTQYF.

Written as DNA, the CDR3 is TGTGCCAGTAGTATAAGCGGGACAGGGCTGGAAAAACTGTTTTTT. Encoded protein: CASSISGTGLEKLFF. V usage is TRBV19 and J usage is TRBJ1-4; 9 bases are shared with TRBD1. The J segment lost 8 bases and the V segment lost 2 bases, leaving 6 bases of the junction unmatched. Germline V CDR1 and CDR2: LNHDA, SQIVND (reference sequence). The CDR3 consists of 15 residues.

The V gene is TRBV11-2, the J gene TRBJ1-4, with TRBD1 identical over 7 bases. The J segment lost 8 bases and the V segment lost 5 bases, leaving 5 bases of the junction unmatched. Germline lookup yields CDR1 SGHAT and CDR2 FQNNGV. The CDR3 sequence is 13 residues long. The CDR3 nucleotides are TGTGCCAGCAGCACACAGGGGAAAGAAAAACTGTTTTTT. Translating it yields CASSTQGKEKLFF.

This chain joins TRBV12-5 and TRBJ1-4, with 9 bases lining up with TRBD1. This CDR3 has 18 amino acids. CDR1 is LGHNT and CDR2 is FRNRAP in the germline V gene. J lost 3 bases, V lost 0 bases, and 8 bases had no gene match. CDR3 nucleotide sequence: TGTGCTAGTGGTTTGGTACTGGACAGGGGCGGTGCTAATGAAAAACTGTTTTTT. It translates to CASGLVLDRGGANEKLFF.

The gene calls are TRBV25-1 and TRBJ1-6; D call uncertain. Deletions cut 3 bases from V and 4 bases from J, with 4 bases between. CDR1 MGHDK and CDR2 SYGVNS come from the germline V gene. The CDR3 is 13 residues long. The CDR3 DNA reads as TGTGCCAGCAGTGACAGTTATAATTCACCCCTCCACTTT. This encodes CASSDSYNSPLHF.

CDR3 sequence reads: CAISDRGPRRPPLHF. CDR3 nucleotides: TGTGCCATCAGTGACAGGGGGCCAAGGCGCCCCCCCCTCCACTTT. The chain uses TRBV10-3 and TRBJ1-6; the match to TRBD1 covers 8 bases. Trimming took 3 bases from V and 13 from J; bases not matched to a gene: 11. Germline CDR1 is ENHRY and CDR2 is SYGVKD. This CDR3 comprises 15 residues.

This clone was seen only a few times. The chain is built from TRBV7-9 and TRBJ2-5; 13 bases line up with TRBD2. The CDR3 is 17 amino acids. V trimming: 1 base; J trimming: 5 bases; junction bases outside the gene matches: 7. Germline CDR1 and CDR2: SEHNR and FQNEAQ (reference sequence). The CDR3 sequence is CASSLVKTGLAGETQYF. Written as DNA, the CDR3 is TGTGCCAGCAGCTTAGTTAAGACGGGACTAGCGGGGGAGACCCAGTACTTC.

The rearrangement links TRBV10-2 to TRBJ2-3; 15 bases agree with TRBD2. Per germline, CDR1 WSHSY and CDR2 SAAADI. The CDR3 is made up of 15 amino acids. V shed 7 bases and J 4 bases; nucleotides not matched to a gene: 3. The CDR3 protein is CASNGLAGGPDTQYF. As DNA, the CDR3 is TGCGCCAGCAACGGACTAGCGGGGGGGCCAGATACGCAGTATTTT.

The V and J genes are TRBV2 and TRBJ2-2; D may be TRBD2 (5 bases). The V gene lost 8 bases and the J gene lost 0 bases, with 10 bases spanning the gap. In germline, CDR1 is SNHLY, CDR2 FYNNEI. The CDR3 runs to 14 residues. DNA for the CDR3: TGTGCCAGCGAGGGAGTCCCGAACACCGGGGAGCTGTTTTTT. It encodes CASEGVPNTGELFF.

J is TRBJ1-4 and V is TRBV7-9, with 9 bases matching TRBD1. CDR3 length equals 14 residues. Trimming at V came to 4 bases and at J to 7 bases, leaving 4 bases not matched to a gene. Germline values: CDR1 SEHNR, CDR2 FQNEAQ (reference sequence). Here the CDR3 reads CASSSQGASEKLFF. CDR3 nucleotide sequence: TGTGCCAGCAGCTCACAGGGGGCAAGTGAAAAACTGTTTTTT.

This chain links TRBV19 with TRBJ2-1; 13 bases map to TRBD2. The CDR3 loop spans 15 amino acids. Germline V CDR1 and CDR2: LNHDA, SQIVND (reference sequence). V shed 6 bases and J 7 bases; nucleotides not matched to a gene: 6. The CDR3 sequence is CASSRLAGGLNEQFF. Here the CDR3 DNA reads TGTGCCAGTAGCCGACTAGCGGGGGGTCTAAATGAGCAGTTCTTC.